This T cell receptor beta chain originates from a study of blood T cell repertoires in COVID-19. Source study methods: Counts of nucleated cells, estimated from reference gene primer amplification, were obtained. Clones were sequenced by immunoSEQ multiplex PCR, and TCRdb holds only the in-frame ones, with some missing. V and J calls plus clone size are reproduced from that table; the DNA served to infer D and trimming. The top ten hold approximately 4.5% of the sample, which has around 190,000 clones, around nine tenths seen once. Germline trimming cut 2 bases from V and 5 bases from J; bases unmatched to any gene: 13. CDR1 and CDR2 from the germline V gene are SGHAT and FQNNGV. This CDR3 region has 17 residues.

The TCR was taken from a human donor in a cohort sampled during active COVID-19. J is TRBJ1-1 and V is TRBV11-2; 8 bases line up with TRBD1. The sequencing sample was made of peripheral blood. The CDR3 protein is CASSLRLEGTGHTEAFF. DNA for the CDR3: TGTGCCAGCAGCTTACGCCTGGAAGGGACAGGACATACTGAAGCTTTCTTT.